One TCR beta chain is described in this entry. What it recognizes is unknown. Tumor tissue was taken before any definitive surgery or chemotherapy was given. The data originate from a study of high-grade serous ovarian cancer treatment subgroups. Study context: Mean per sample: around 14,000 reads, more than 6,500 unique TCR beta rearrangements.

Findings and limits, study-wide: Clonal relatedness tracked neoantigen level, and by trend copy number and mutation load. Bulk tumor TCR sequencing gave no spatial information. Different patients shared almost no repertoire; same-patient tumors shared about 0.11 to 0.79.

Data came from immunoSEQ multiplex PCR; TCRdb stores just in-frame clones and leaves some out. The sample holds 1,500 to 2,000 clones, roughly 74% seen once. V was clipped by 1 base and J by 4 bases; unmatched bases: 7. The CDR3 length is 17 residues. Per the germline V gene, CDR1 is SGHTA and CDR2 is FQGNSA. The specimen sequenced was tumor tissue. This chain links TRBV7-2 with TRBJ1-1, with 12 bases matching TRBD1. The TCR was taken from a human donor with high-grade serous ovarian cancer. The CDR3 region has the DNA TGTGCCAGCAGCTTAGTGGGACAGGGGGCTTACGTCACTGAAGCTTTCTTT. Translating gives CASSLVGQGAYVTEAFF.